This T cell receptor (beta chain) originates from a study of immune evolution from preneoplasia to lung adenocarcinoma. Study-level results: Later-stage lesions appeared to have more T cells, more diversity, less clonality.

On this clone: Its antigen is still unknown.

The assay was immunoSEQ multiplex PCR, and TCRdb's table has in-frame clones only and misses some. The repertoire holds some 6,600 clones, with under 85% as singletons. Germline-derived CDR1 and CDR2 are LGHNA and YNFKEQ. The CDR3 is 14 amino acids. Trimming took 4 bases from V and 1 from J, leaving 11 bases between them. The sequence was obtained from a person between 60 and 79 years old with lung adenocarcinoma. Source material: FFPE lung adenocarcinoma in situ tissue. The rearrangement joins TRBV4-2 to TRBJ2-7, with D possibly being TRBD1 or TRBD2 (7 bases each). In DNA, the CDR3 is TGTGCCAGCAGCCCAGCGGGACAGTCCTACGAGCAGTACTTC. Protein: CASSPAGQSYEQYF.